This T cell receptor (beta chain) was recorded in a study of blood T cell repertoires in COVID-19. On the study more broadly: Samples came from the United States, Italy and Spain, spanning acute and convalescent COVID-19. T cells, B-cell-depleted T cells, or PBMCs provided the cDNA or gDNA that served as material.

Looked up from germline, CDR1 is SGHNT and CDR2 is YYREEE (reference sequence). Trimming removed 2 bases from V and 8 bases from J; junction bases left unmatched: 5. The CDR3 covers 14 residues. Original processing notes: Amplifying reference gene primers gave estimates of nucleated cell counts. Here immunoSEQ multiplex PCR was the method, and the copy in TCRdb shows in-frame clones only, minus some. The V and J calls and the clone size are those of that table, but D and trimming were determined from the DNA. This sample carries 45,000 to 55,000 clones, less than 90% of them seen once, and the ten largest clones take more than 2.5%.

This TCR was sampled from a man aged 45-60 years with acute or convalescent COVID-19. The rearrangement links TRBV5-4 to TRBJ1-4, with 8 bases identical to TRBD1. The material sequenced was peripheral blood. For the CDR3, the DNA is TGTGCCAGCAGCTTACAGGGGGTCGAGGAAAAACTGTTTTTT. It codes for CASSLQGVEEKLFF.